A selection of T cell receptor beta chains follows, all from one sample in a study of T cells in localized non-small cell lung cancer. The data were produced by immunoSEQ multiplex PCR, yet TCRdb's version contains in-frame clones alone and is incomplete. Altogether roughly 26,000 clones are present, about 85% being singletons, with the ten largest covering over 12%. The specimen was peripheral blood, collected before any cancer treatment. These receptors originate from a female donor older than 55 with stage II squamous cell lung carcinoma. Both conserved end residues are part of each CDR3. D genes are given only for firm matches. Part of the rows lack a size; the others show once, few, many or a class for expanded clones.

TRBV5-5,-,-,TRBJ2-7,TGTGCCAGCAGCACCGGGACACCCCCCTACGAGCAGTACTTC,CASSTGTPPYEQYF
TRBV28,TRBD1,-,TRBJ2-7,TGTGCCAGCAGCCTGGGACAGAAATACGAGCAGTACTTC,CASSLGQKYEQYF
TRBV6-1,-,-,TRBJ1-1,TGTGCCAGCAGTGCTTCTCACACTGAAGCTTTCTTT,CASSASHTEAFF
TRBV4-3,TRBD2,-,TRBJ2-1,TGCGCCAGCAGCCAGGGACTAGAGAATGAGCAGTTCTTC,CASSQGLENEQFF
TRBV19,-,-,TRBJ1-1,TGTGCCAGTAGCAAGGCACAGGGCTCTTTCAGGAACACTGAAGCTTTCTTT,CASSKAQGSFRNTEAFF
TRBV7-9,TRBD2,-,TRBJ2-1,TGTGCCAGCAGCTTACGACTAGCGGGAGGGGTCGATGAGCAGTTCTTC,CASSLRLAGGVDEQFF
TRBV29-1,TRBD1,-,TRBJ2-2,TGCAGCGTTCGCGGACAGGGTGGGACCGGGGAGCTGTTTTTT,CSVRGQGGTGELFF
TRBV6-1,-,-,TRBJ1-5,TGTGCCAGCCGTAGCGGGCAGCTCAATCAGCCCCAGCATTTT,CASRSGQLNQPQHF
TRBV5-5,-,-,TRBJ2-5,TGTGCCAGCAGCAAGGGGATACAAGAGACCCAGTACTTC,CASSKGIQETQYF
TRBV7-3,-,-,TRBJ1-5,TGTGCCAGCAGCTTTGGGGCGGATCAGCCCCAGCATTTT,CASSFGADQPQHF
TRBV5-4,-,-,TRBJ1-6,TGTGCCAGCAGCCTGGAATATAATTCACCCCTCCACTTT,CASSLEYNSPLHF
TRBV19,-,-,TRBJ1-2,TGTGCCAGTATTGGTCATGGAAACTATGGCTACACCTTC,CASIGHGNYGYTF
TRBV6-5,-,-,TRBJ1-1,TGTGCCAGCAGTCCAACCCTGAGGGGCACTGAAGCTTTCTTT,CASSPTLRGTEAFF
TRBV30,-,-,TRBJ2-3,TGTGCCTGGAGTGCCCCCCAGGGGTCAGATACGCAGTATTTT,CAWSAPQGSDTQYF
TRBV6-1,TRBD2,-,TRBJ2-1,TGTGCCAGCAGTTCGGGGGGGCCTATGAATGAGCAGTTCTTC,CASSSGGPMNEQFF
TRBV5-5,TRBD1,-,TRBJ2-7,TGTGCCAGCAGCCCGGACAGGGCTTACGGGCAGTACTTC,CASSPDRAYGQYF
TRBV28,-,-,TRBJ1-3,TGTGCCAGCAGTTCCGGAGGGAGAAGCTCTGGAAACACCATATATTTT,CASSSGGRSSGNTIYF
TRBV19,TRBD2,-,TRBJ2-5,TGTGCCAGTAGTATAGGGGGTGCTAGCGGGGGCCAAGAGACCCAGTACTTC,CASSIGGASGGQETQYF
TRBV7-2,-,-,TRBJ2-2,TGTGCCAGCAGCTTATACAGTCCCACCGGGGAGCTGTTTTTT,CASSLYSPTGELFF
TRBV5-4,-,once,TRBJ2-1,TGTGCCAGCAGCTTCTATCAGGGCTCTTCCTACAATGAGCAGTTCTTC,CASSFYQGSSYNEQFF
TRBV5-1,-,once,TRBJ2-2,TGCGCCAGCGAGGAGGGAGTAGGGACCGGGGAGCTGTTTTTT,CASEEGVGTGELFF
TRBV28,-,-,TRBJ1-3,TGTGCCAGCAGTTTAAGCCGCCCTGGGGCGGACACCATATATTTT,CASSLSRPGADTIYF
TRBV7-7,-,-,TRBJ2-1,TGTGCCAGCAGCTTAGGGGGTTCGGGTAAACAGTTCTTC,CASSLGGSGKQFF
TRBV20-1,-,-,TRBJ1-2,TGCAGTGCTGGATCGACGGGAGGCTACACCTTC,CSAGSTGGYTF
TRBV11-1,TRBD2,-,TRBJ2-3,TGTGCCAGCAGCTGGGGGGGGTCCACAGATACGCAGTATTTT,CASSWGGSTDTQYF
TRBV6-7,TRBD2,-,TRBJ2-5,TGTGCCAGCAGTTACCTTCTAGCGGGGGGGAGAAGTCGGGAGACCCAGTACTTC,CASSYLLAGGRSRETQYF
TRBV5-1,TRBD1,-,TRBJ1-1,TGCGCCAGCAGCACTGGACAGGGGAACACTGAAGCTTTCTTT,CASSTGQGNTEAFF
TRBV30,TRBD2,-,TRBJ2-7,TGTGCCTGGAGGACGCTAGCGGGGAGGGAGCAGTACTTC,CAWRTLAGREQYF
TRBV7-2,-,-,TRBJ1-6,TGTGCCAGCAGCCCTGGAAATTTGGCACCCCTCCACTTT,CASSPGNLAPLHF
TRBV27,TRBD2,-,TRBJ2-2,TGTGCCAGCAGTTTATTATCGACTAGCGGGGTGGAGCTGTTTTTT,CASSLLSTSGVELFF
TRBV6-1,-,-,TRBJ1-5,TGTGCCAGCAGTGAATTCCTAAATCAGCCCCAGCATTTT,CASSEFLNQPQHF
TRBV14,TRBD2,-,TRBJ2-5,TGTGCCAGCAGCCAAGCGAGCGGGAGACTAAAGACCCAGTACTTC,CASSQASGRLKTQYF
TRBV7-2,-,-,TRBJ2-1,TGTGCCAGCAGCTTAGATGGGACGAGAGGCAGGAATGAGCAGTTCTTC,CASSLDGTRGRNEQFF
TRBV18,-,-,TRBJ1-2,TGTGCCAGCTCACCACAGAGTCCAGACCAGGGTGGCTACACCTTC,CASSPQSPDQGGYTF
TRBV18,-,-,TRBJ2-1,TGTGCCAGCTCACCACCCAGACACGGTGACGACAATGAGCAGTTCTTC,CASSPPRHGDDNEQFF
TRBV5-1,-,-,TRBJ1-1,TGCGCCAGCAGCTCAGGGCAGCCAACATCGAACACTGAAGCTTTCTTT,CASSSGQPTSNTEAFF
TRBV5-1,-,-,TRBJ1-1,TGCGCCAGCAGCTTGGCCTGGATAAACACTGAAGCTTTCTTT,CASSLAWINTEAFF
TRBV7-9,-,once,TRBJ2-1,TGTGCCAGCAGCCGACCCTTTACAGATTACAATGAGCAGTTCTTC,CASSRPFTDYNEQFF
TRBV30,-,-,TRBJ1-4,TGTGCCTGGAGGGGTTTGGGGCCCTTGGAAAAACTGTTTTTT,CAWRGLGPLEKLFF
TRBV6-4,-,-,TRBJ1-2,TGTGCCAGCAGTGACGGGGGGTCCTATGGCTACACCTTC,CASSDGGSYGYTF
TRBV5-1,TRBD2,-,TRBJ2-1,TGCGCCAGCAGCTCCAGGGGACAGGGATATAGGCTAGCGGGAGGGGGAAGTGAGCAGTTCTTC,CASSSRGQGYRLAGGGSEQFF
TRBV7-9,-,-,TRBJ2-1,TGTGCCAGCAGCACCCGAGACACCTACAATGAGCAGTTCTTC,CASSTRDTYNEQFF
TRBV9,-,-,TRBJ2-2,TGTGCCAGCAGCGTAGATGCGGGGCGGGGCACCGGGGAGCTGTTTTTT,CASSVDAGRGTGELFF
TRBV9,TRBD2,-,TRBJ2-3,TGTGCCAGCAGCGTAACTAGCGACCCAGATACGCAGTATTTT,CASSVTSDPDTQYF
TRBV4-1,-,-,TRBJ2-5,TGCGCCAGCAGCCAAGAAGTCCCTGGCAGGGGCCAAGAGACCCAGTACTTC,CASSQEVPGRGQETQYF
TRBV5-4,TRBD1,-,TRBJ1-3,TGTGCCAGCAGCTTGGGGGGACAGGGGGCTTCTGGAAACACCATATATTTT,CASSLGGQGASGNTIYF
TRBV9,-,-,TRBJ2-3,TGTGCCAGCAGCACCGGGACCGGCACAGATACGCAGTATTTT,CASSTGTGTDTQYF
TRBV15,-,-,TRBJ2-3,TGTGCCACCAGCAGAGATCCCGGCACAGATACGCAGTATTTT,CATSRDPGTDTQYF
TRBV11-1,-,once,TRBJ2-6,TGTGCCAGCAGCCCTGCGGCTGGGGCCAACGTCCTGACTTTC,CASSPAAGANVLTF
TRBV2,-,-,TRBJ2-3,TGTGCCAGCAGGGACAGACACCTAGCGTTGGCGTCAGATACGCAGTATTTT,CASRDRHLALASDTQYF
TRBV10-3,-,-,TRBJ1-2,TGTGCCATCAGTGATTTGATGGCATCAGATCCGGGGACGAACACCTTC,CAISDLMASDPGTNTF
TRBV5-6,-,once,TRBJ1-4,TGTGCCAGCAGCACCTACGGGACGACAACTAATGAAAAACTGTTTTTT,CASSTYGTTTNEKLFF
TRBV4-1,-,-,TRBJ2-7,TGCGCCAGCAGCCAAGAGGGTAGCGGCCCCTACGAGCAGTACTTC,CASSQEGSGPYEQYF
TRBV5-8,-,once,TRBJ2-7,TGTGCCACTGCGGTACGGGCAACGGTCGAGCAGTACTTC,CATAVRATVEQYF
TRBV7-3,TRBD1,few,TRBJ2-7,TGTGCCAGCAGCCCCACCGGACAGGGAAACTCCTACGAGCAGTACTTC,CASSPTGQGNSYEQYF
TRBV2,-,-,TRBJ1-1,TGTGCCAGCACTGTCGGAGAGAACACTGAAGCTTTCTTT,CASTVGENTEAFF
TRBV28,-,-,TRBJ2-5,TGTGCCAGCAGGAGAGACTCTCCAGAGACCCAGTACTTC,CASRRDSPETQYF
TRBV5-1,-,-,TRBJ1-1,TGCGCCAGCAGCTCGGGCCCCACCTGGGCTGAAGCTTTCTTT,CASSSGPTWAEAFF
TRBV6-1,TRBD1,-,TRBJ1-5,TGTGCCAGCAGATATACGACAGGGCCTCAGCCCCAGCATTTT,CASRYTTGPQPQHF
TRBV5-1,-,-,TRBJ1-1,TGCGCCAGCAGCCCGAGTGAGGGCACTGAAGCTTTCTTT,CASSPSEGTEAFF